The T cell receptor (beta chain) described here comes from a study of cytomegalovirus exposure and HLA in healthy donors. Overall study results and limits: Donors were assumed by presence/absence analyses to have roughly uniform sequencing depth. The study carried out a later analysis of TCR beta sequences. It associated under 20,000 of them with specific HLA alleles at a false discovery rate of 0.05. With further analysis later on, most CMV-associated TCR beta chains appeared HLA-restricted.

PCR involved 60 Vbeta and 13 Jbeta primers. Profiled with immunoSEQ multiplex PCR; TCRdb holds only in-frame clones, not every one. The table shows roughly 150,000 clones, with roughly 85% occurring only once. With regard to this clone: As yet, its antigen is unknown.

The CDR3 has 17 amino acids. Germline V gene sequence: CDR1 SGHRS, CDR2 YFSETQ. J was trimmed by 0 bases and V by 0 bases; bases with no gene match: 5. The TCR was taken from a boy aged 2 to 10 in good health and CMV-seronegative. The chain uses TRBV5-1 and TRBJ2-7, with 11 bases identical to TRBD2. Sample: PBMCs. The DNA for the CDR3 is TGCGCCAGCAGCTTGGTGGGGGGACTAGCGGACTCCTACGAGCAGTACTTC. It specifies CASSLVGGLADSYEQYF.